This T cell receptor beta chain was obtained from a study of molecular identifiers for immune sequencing clone quantification listed by TCRdb under 2018. For the wider study: For a replicate experiment, RNA from around 20,000 or 100,000 naive CD8 T cells was divided into five aliquots, of which four were sequenced. The study was a methods study using CD8 T cells to benchmark molecular-identifier clustering-based TCR repertoire sequencing (MIDCIRS) and TCR RNA copy counting.

At least ten counts were recorded for this clonotype. This clone's antigen is unknown. Base qualities are not provided; no much larger clone lies one nucleotide away. Library method: PCR. The instrument was a NextSeq 500. Bulk TCR libraries were prepared as previously described, using TCR primers listed in Table S5. Purification of total RNA was performed with the Qiagen AllPrep DNA/RNA kit. Before analysis, reads from multiple sequencing runs of one library were combined. Regarding the original processing steps: Reads were retained only if their TCR constant sequence matched exactly, and those retained reads were trimmed to 150 nt and grouped according to their 12-nt molecular barcodes. Reads inside each barcode group were sub-clustered using a 15% Levenshtein threshold, and a quality-weighted consensus sequence was constructed for each RNA molecule. Non-functional sequences were removed, as were lower-count sequences one edit away from another. Based on a fit of two negative binomial distributions, barcode sub-clusters having less than 20% of the maximum read count were discarded. The public reads were run again by TCRdb, first through fastp at Q25 and then through MiXCR, and only productive beta chains were kept. Rows with one shared CDR3 protein collapse into an entry with the most common genes and DNA. It is TCRdb's table, rather than the study itself, that gives the V and J calls and clone size. The sample table shows more than 450,000 distinct CDR3 sequences, and about 26% are seen once. 0.7% to 0.9% of the sample is taken by the ten largest.

The paper as a whole reports these results and caveats: Identical TCR molecules sharing a barcode could cause highly expanded clone sizes to be underestimated. In CMV-specific effector cells, over 97% of molecules were held by clones above 20 RNA copies, whereas under 1% of molecules were held by such clones in naive cells. Without barcode sub-clustering, chimeric consensus sequences inflated TCR diversity; chimeras reached as high as 47%. Spiked-in Jurkat TCR RNA equivalent to a single cell was reported to be detectable even among 750,000 to 1,000,000 naive CD8 T cells. The naive libraries included spiked-in Jurkat TCR RNA (roughly ten copies' worth), and this Jurkat TCR RNA is not part of the donor repertoire. Roughly 3 recovered TCR RNA copies per cell were obtained by modeling, versus about 10 by digital PCR, implying a capture efficiency of 25% to 30%.

Libraries of naive CD8 T cells were built from anywhere between about 19,000 and 1,000,000 sorted cells, with 10%, 30% or 50% of the purified RNA used. Naive CD8 T cells were FACS-sorted as CD8+CD4-CCR7+CD45RA+ on a BD FACSAria II into RLT Plus buffer. To test detection sensitivity, Jurkat RNA equal to approximately 10 TCR copies was added to samples of about 19,000-1,100,000 naive CD8 T cells. CD8 T cells were enriched using RosetteSep CD8+ T Cell Enrichment Cocktail and Ficoll-Paque, and the enriched cells then underwent ACK red cell lysis. A distance of 9 bases separates the germline ends of V and J, which lose 4 bases and 0 bases respectively. The CDR3 contains 14 residues, cysteine and phenylalanine counted. Just CDR3 DNA is preserved here, 42 bases in frame from base 1. As encoded in the germline V gene, CDR1 is SGHVS while CDR2 is FQNEAQ.

Recombination connected TRBV7-8 to TRBJ1-1; D gene: possibly TRBD1, on 6 matching bases. The specimen sequenced was naive CD8+ T cells from blood, with Jurkat cell RNA spiked in. The intended sense of this specimen's cell subset or site label: FACS-sorted CD8+CD4-CCR7+CD45RA+ naive T cells. This receptor was obtained from a human donor in good health. Some libraries in this study had Jurkat cell RNA spiked in. The CDR3 protein sequence reads: CASSWTALNTEAFF. The DNA reads as follows: TGTGCCAGCAGCTGGACAGCCCTGAACACTGAAGCTTTCTTT.